The 23 T cell receptor beta chains below were found in one sample sequenced in a study of beta chain features in type 1 diabetes. Broader study findings: Type 1 diabetes patients showed a moderate but significant shortening of TCRB CDR3s in all four CD4+ subsets.

Their specific antigens are unknown. The entirety of the isolated RNA underwent reverse transcription, so expressed TCRB transcripts were sequenced. Sequencing was performed with immunoSEQ multiplex PCR; in TCRdb, only in-frame clones are kept and a portion is missing. The sample holds 300,000 to 450,000 clones, around 9.6% seen once. Material: central memory CD4+ T cells from blood. Receptors were obtained from a man aged 30 to 45 with type 1 diabetes.

The table lists this clone with many counts. The J gene is TRBJ2-7, the V gene TRBV29-1, with D perhaps matching TRBD2 (5 bases). The CDR3 runs 12 residues. From germline, CDR1 is SQVTM and CDR2 ANQGSEA. Trimming pared 5 bases from V and 1 base from J, leaving 9 bases between. This CDR3 is CSVILGSYEQYF. CDR3 nucleotides: TGCAGCGTTATACTAGGGTCCTACGAGCAGTACTTC.

The J gene is TRBJ2-7, the V gene TRBV5-1, with D perhaps assigned TRBD1 or TRBD2 (5 bases each). The germline V gene encodes CDR1 SGHRS and CDR2 YFSETQ. The V end was cut by 6 bases, the J end by 0 bases, with 16 bases between. CDR3 length equals 15 residues. CDR3 DNA: TGCGCCAGCACCCCGGCGGGTGACAGCTCCTACGAGCAGTACTTC. This gives the protein CASTPAGDSSYEQYF.

This clone has more than one count but fewer than ten. The chain employs TRBV19 and TRBJ1-4; the match to TRBD1 covers 9 bases. Trimming cost V 4 bases and J 6 bases; bases outside gene matches: 6. The CDR3 runs 15 residues. Germline CDR1 LNHDA, CDR2 SQIVND (reference sequence). The CDR3 region has the DNA TGTGCCAGTAGTACCCCGACAGGGGGGTATGAAAAACTGTTTTTT. It specifies CASSTPTGGYEKLFF.

The CDR3 sequence: CASSFIGDGGGYTF. DNA for the CDR3: TGCGCCAGCAGCTTTATAGGGGATGGAGGCGGCTACACCTTC. The chain recombines TRBV5-1 with TRBJ1-2; tentatively, D is TRBD1 (5 bases). Trimming stripped 2 bases from V and 8 bases from J, with 16 bases between. The CDR3 consists of 14 residues. Per germline, CDR1 SGHRS and CDR2 YFSETQ.

The DNA of the CDR3 is TGTGCCAGCAGCTTAACCCCCAGGGGGCAGAGCGGGGAGCTGTTTTTT. Amino acid sequence: CASSLTPRGQSGELFF. The genes are TRBV7-3 and TRBJ2-2; TRBD1 matches at 8 bases. Germline CDR1 is SGHTA and CDR2 is FQGTGA. The CDR3 sequence is 16 residues long. The V segment lost 0 bases and the J segment 7 bases; nucleotides outside the gene matches: 7.

This clone was counted only a few times. The gene calls are TRBV23-1 and TRBJ1-5; D might be TRBD1 (5 bases). TRBV23-1 is assigned to the ORF class and has an uncertain function. Trimming shortened V by 7 bases and J by 2 bases, and 24 bases separated the two germline ends. The CDR3 has 18 residues. The CDR3 coding sequence is TGCGCCAGCACCCACACCGACAGAGGAGGAACTGGCAATCAGCCCCAGCATTTT. It codes for CASTHTDRGGTGNQPQHF.

This clone was recorded a few times. The V call is TRBV11-2, the J call TRBJ2-7; 10 bases are a match to TRBD2. CDR1 is SGHAT and CDR2 is FQNNGV in the germline V gene. The V gene end was trimmed by 5 bases and the J gene end by 6 bases; junction bases not matched to a gene: 7. This CDR3 has 14 residues. The CDR3, as DNA: TGTGCCAGCAGCCAAGCGGGAGGGATTGGCGAGCAGTACTTC. The encoded protein is CASSQAGGIGEQYF.

This clone came up a few times. The V gene is TRBV7-2, the J gene TRBJ1-5; perhaps TRBD1 as D (6 bases). The CDR3 length is 14 residues. With 2 bases removed from V and 7 bases from J, the gap between germline ends came to 12 bases. Germline V gives CDR1 SGHTA, CDR2 FQGNSA. CDR3 residues: CASSLRQVGQPQHF. CDR3 DNA: TGTGCCAGCAGCTTAAGACAGGTTGGACAGCCCCAGCATTTT.

On this clone itself: The same CDR3 arises from other DNA sequences in this sample as well. This chain connects TRBV27 to TRBJ2-3; 10 nucleotides line up with TRBD1. The CDR3 contains 15 residues. CDR1 and CDR2 (germline): MNHEY, SMNVEV (reference sequence). V lost 6 bases, J lost 2 bases, and 5 bases stayed unmatched. The CDR3 region is CASSRDRGSTDTQYF. The CDR3 DNA reads as TGTGCCAGCAGCCGGGACAGGGGCTCCACAGATACGCAGTATTTT.

This clone came up a few times. The genes are TRBV30 and TRBJ1-4, with D possibly being TRBD1 (6 bases). V lost 2 bases, J lost 0 bases, and 13 bases lay in between. The CDR3 totals 16 residues. The germline CDR1 and CDR2 sequences are GTSNPN and SVGIG (reference sequence). The CDR3: CAWSSGTLATNEKLFF. CDR3 sequence (DNA): TGTGCCTGGAGTTCCGGGACACTTGCAACTAATGAAAAACTGTTTTTT.

The gene calls are TRBV6-1 and TRBJ1-5; 10 nucleotides line up with TRBD1. There are 16 residues in the CDR3. The V gene's germline CDR1 is MNHNS and CDR2 SASEGT. With 4 bases clipped from V and 7 bases from J, the junction kept 10 bases outside the gene matches. CDR3 DNA: TGTGCCAGCAGTGCGCCTCGGACAGGGGGAAGCCAGCCCCAGCATTTT. As protein: CASSAPRTGGSQPQHF.

V gene TRBV28 combines with J gene TRBJ2-1, with D perhaps TRBD2 (6 bases). The CDR3 totals 15 residues. The V gene's germline CDR1 is MDHEN and CDR2 SYDVKM. Trimming cost V 5 bases and J 3 bases, with 14 bases left between them. CDR3 coding DNA: TGTGCCAGCAGTAAGGACCCAGCGGGCTACAATGAGCAGTTCTTC. It yields the protein CASSKDPAGYNEQFF.

This clone was seen many times. The chain joins TRBV29-1 to TRBJ1-4; 12 bases agree with TRBD1. J gave up 6 bases and V 7 bases, and 3 bases lay outside the gene matches. This CDR3 is 13 amino acids long. CDR1 SQVTM and CDR2 ANQGSEA come from the germline V gene. The CDR3, as DNA: TGCAGCGGGGGACAGGGGGCAGATGAAAAACTGTTTTTT. It specifies CSGGQGADEKLFF. Together with reference TRBV29-1 and TRBJ1-4, the CDR3 gives the full variable domain: SAVISQKPSRDICQRGTSLTIQCQVDSQVTMMFWYRQQPGQSLTLIATANQGSEATYESGFVIDKFPISRPNLTFSTLTVSNMSPEDSSIYLCSGGQGADEKLFFGSGTQLSVL.

There are a few counts of this clone. The chain employs TRBV18 and TRBJ1-1, with D uncertain. The CDR3 contains 13 residues. The V gene's germline CDR1 is KGHSH and CDR2 LQKENI. The germline V and J ends were trimmed by 2 bases and 5 bases, with 9 bases remaining between them. CDR3 residues: CASSPTGRTEAFF. CDR3 nucleotide sequence: TGTGCCAGCTCACCAACGGGCCGGACTGAAGCTTTCTTT. The entire variable domain, with the rest obtained from reference TRBV18 and TRBJ1-1, is as follows: NAGVMQNPRHLVRRRGQEARLRCSPMKGHSHVYWYRQLPEEGLKFMVYLQKENIIDESGMPKERFSAEFPKEGPSILRIQQVVRGDSAAYFCASSPTGRTEAFFGQGTRLTVV.

The gene calls are TRBV5-1 and TRBJ2-1; D remains unclear. Trimming left V 0 bases short and J 5 bases short, with 6 bases between. The CDR3 has 13 amino acids. The germline gives CDR1 SGHRS, CDR2 YFSETQ. CDR3 coding DNA: TGCGCCAGCAGCTTGGGGGCAGACAATGAGCAGTTCTTC. Amino acids: CASSLGADNEQFF. Drawing the rest from reference TRBV5-1 and TRBJ2-1, the complete variable domain is KAGVTQTPRYLIKTRGQQVTLSCSPISGHRSVSWYQQTPGQGLQFLFEYFSETQRNKGNFPGRFSGRQFSNSRSEMNVSTLELGDSALYLCASSLGADNEQFFGPGTRLTVL.

The CDR3 loop reads CASSEDSFLGGSYTF. DNA of the CDR3: TGTGCCAGCAGTGAAGATAGTTTCTTAGGGGGGAGCTACACCTTC. The chain carries TRBV2 and TRBJ1-2, with D tentatively TRBD1 (6 bases). V was pared by 1 base and J by 9 bases, with 18 bases between. The germline V gene encodes CDR1 SNHLY and CDR2 FYNNEI. This CDR3 is built from 15 residues.

This clone has more than one count but fewer than ten. This sample also contains other DNA sequences that code for the same CDR3. The gene calls are TRBV7-3 and TRBJ1-1; D may be TRBD1 (6 bases). V lost 0 bases to trimming and J lost 5 bases, with 10 bases between them. CDR1 SGHTA and CDR2 FQGTGA come from the germline V gene. The CDR3 runs 14 residues. The CDR3, as DNA: TGTGCCAGCAGCTTAACAGGGGGAGGTACTGAAGCTTTCTTT. Its translation: CASSLTGGGTEAFF.

This clone was seen many times. The chain uses TRBV28 and TRBJ1-4; a possible D gene is TRBD1 (6 bases). There are 14 residues in the CDR3. V was clipped by 8 bases and J by 3 bases, with 13 bases between them. Germline V gene lookup returns CDR1 MDHEN and CDR2 SYDVKM. The CDR3 sequence is CASRPGGPNEKLFF. The CDR3 bases are TGTGCCAGCCGTCCCGGGGGGCCTAATGAAAAACTGTTTTTT.

This clone came up a few times. The chain carries TRBV14 and TRBJ2-7; D remains ambiguous. V lost 3 bases and J lost 6, with 3 bases in between. The CDR3 is 10 residues long. From germline, CDR1 is SGHDN and CDR2 FVKESK. This CDR3 reads CASSQLEQYF. For the CDR3, the DNA is TGTGCCAGCAGCCAGCTCGAGCAGTACTTC.

The rearrangement joins TRBV6-6 to TRBJ2-2, with 7 bases aligning to TRBD1. The germline gives CDR1 MNHNY, CDR2 SVGAGI (reference sequence). V gave up 4 bases and J gave up 1 base; unmatched junction bases: 3. The CDR3 consists of 15 residues. The CDR3, as DNA: TGTGCCAGCAGTTCGACAGGGCTGAACACCGGGGAGCTGTTTTTT. This encodes CASSSTGLNTGELFF.

There are a few counts of this clone. This chain joins TRBV21-1 and TRBJ2-4; TRBD1 is taken as the D call from the table, unchecked against the DNA. TRBV21-1 is a documented pseudogene. This CDR3 contains 16 residues. The CDR3 is CASSTAGELAKNIQYF. For the CDR3, the DNA is TGTGCCAGCAGCACTGCAGGGGAACTAGCCAAAAACATTCAGTACTTC.

The chain carries TRBV6-6 and TRBJ2-3, with TRBD1 identical over 7 bases. Losses at the gene ends were 7 bases for V and 2 bases for J; bases not matched to a gene: 6. The CDR3 is 14 residues long. Germline assignment: CDR1 MNHNY and CDR2 SVGAGI (reference sequence). The CDR3 DNA reads as TGTGCCAGCACGAGACAGGGAGTCACAGATACGCAGTATTTT. Its translation: CASTRQGVTDTQYF.

The chain carries TRBV5-1 and TRBJ2-7; D call uncertain. This CDR3 region has 15 residues. Between the trimmed V and J ends, which lost 4 bases and 0 bases, there was a span of 14 bases. CDR1 and CDR2 from the germline V gene are SGHRS and YFSETQ. The CDR3 sequence is CASSLSALPSYEQYF. CDR3 nucleotide sequence: TGCGCCAGCAGCCTATCAGCCCTTCCCTCCTACGAGCAGTACTTC.